This T cell receptor (beta chain) was profiled in a study of blood T cell repertoires in COVID-19. For the study at large: T cells, B-cell-depleted T cells, or PBMCs provided the cDNA or gDNA that served as material.

Produced via immunoSEQ multiplex PCR; TCRdb's table is partial and in-frame only. This sample yields about 380,000 clones, of which more than 75% are seen a single time; 1.2% belongs to the top ten. There are 17 residues in the CDR3. The germline gives CDR1 SNHLY, CDR2 FYNNEI. V was shortened by 4 bases and J by 3 bases, with 19 bases between the two germline ends. The participants were between roughly 18 and 100 years old and came from about two dozen US areas. This TCR derives from a woman aged 18 to 35 who had recovered from COVID-19. Specimen: PBMCs or T cells enriched from blood (not recorded which). The chain is built from TRBV2 and TRBJ1-5, with D perhaps TRBD1 (5 bases). CDR3 residues: CASSGGDLSPFNQPQHF. CDR3 nucleotides: TGTGCCAGCAGTGGGGGCGATCTTTCACCGTTCAATCAGCCCCAGCATTTT.